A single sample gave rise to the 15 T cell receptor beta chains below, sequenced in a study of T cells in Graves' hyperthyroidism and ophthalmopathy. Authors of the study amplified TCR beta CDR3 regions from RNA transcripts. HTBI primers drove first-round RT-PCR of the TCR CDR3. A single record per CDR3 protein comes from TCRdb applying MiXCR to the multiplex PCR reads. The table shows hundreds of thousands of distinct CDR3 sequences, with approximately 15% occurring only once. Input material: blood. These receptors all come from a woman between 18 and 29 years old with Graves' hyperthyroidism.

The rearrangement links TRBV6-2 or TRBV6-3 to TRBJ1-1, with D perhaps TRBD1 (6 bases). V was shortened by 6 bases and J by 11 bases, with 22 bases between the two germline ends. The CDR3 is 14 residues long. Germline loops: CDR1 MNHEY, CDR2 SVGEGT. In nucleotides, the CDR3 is TGTGCCAGCAGCCCCACCATCAGCCGACAGGAGGCTTTCTTT. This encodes CASSPTISRQEAFF.

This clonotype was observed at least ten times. The CDR3: CSARDRQISYNEQFF. DNA of the CDR3: TGCAGTGCTAGAGATCGACAGATCTCCTACAATGAGCAGTTCTTC. The chain links TRBV20-1 to TRBJ2-1; D is possibly TRBD1 (5 bases). With 0 bases removed from V and 0 bases from J, the gap between germline ends came to 9 bases. CDR1 DFQATT and CDR2 SNEGSKA come from the germline V gene (reference sequence). CDR3 size: 15 residues.

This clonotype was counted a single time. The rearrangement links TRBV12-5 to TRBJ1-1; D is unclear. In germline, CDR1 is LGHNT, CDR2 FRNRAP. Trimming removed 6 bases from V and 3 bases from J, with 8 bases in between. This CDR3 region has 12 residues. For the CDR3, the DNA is TGTGCTAGTGGCAATGAATACACTGAAGCTTTCTTT. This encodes CASGNEYTEAFF.

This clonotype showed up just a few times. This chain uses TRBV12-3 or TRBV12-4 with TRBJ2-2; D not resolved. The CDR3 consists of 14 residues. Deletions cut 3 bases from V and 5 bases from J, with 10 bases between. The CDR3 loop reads CASSFPPATGELFF. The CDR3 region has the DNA TGTGCCAGCAGTTTTCCCCCGGCGACCGGGGAGCTGTTTTTT.

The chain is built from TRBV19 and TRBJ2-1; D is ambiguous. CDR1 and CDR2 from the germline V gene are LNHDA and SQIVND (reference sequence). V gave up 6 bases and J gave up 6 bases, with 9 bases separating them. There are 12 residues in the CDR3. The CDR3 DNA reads TGTGCCAGTAGCACACGCGCCAATGAGCAGTTCTTC. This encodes CASSTRANEQFF. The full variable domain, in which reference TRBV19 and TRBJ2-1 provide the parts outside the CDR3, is DGGITQSPKYLFRKEGQNVTLSCEQNLNHDAMYWYRQDPGQGLRLIYYSQIVNDFQKGDIAEGYSVSREKKESFPLTVTSAQKNPTAFYLCASSTRANEQFFGPGTRLTVL.

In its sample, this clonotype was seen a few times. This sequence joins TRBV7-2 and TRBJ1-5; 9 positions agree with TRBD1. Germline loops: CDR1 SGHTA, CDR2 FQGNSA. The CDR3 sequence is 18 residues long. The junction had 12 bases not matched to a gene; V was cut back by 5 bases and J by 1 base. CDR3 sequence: CASSSYYLGQGSNQPQHF. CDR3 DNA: TGTGCCAGCAGCAGCTATTATTTAGGACAGGGGAGCAATCAGCCCCAGCATTTT.

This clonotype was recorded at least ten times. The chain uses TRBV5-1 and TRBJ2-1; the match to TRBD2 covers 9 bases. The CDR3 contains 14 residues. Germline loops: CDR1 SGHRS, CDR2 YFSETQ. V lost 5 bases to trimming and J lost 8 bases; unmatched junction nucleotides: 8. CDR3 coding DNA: TGCGCCAGCAGTTTAGCGGGAGCCAGCCATGAGCAGTTCTTC. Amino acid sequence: CASSLAGASHEQFF.

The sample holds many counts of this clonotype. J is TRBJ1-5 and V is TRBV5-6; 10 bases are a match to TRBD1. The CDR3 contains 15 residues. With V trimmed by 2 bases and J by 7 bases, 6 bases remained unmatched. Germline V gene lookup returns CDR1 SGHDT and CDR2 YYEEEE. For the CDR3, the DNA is TGTGCCAGCAGCTTTACCAGGGGACAGGGGCAGCCCCAGCATTTT. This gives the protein CASSFTRGQGQPQHF.

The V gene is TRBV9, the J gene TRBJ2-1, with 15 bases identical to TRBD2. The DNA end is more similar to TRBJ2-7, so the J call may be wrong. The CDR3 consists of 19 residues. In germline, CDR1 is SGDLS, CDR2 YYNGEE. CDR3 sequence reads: CASSVEGLAGGGSYNEQYF. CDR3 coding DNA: TGTGCCAGCAGCGTAGAGGGACTAGCGGGAGGAGGCTCCTACAATGAGCAGTACTTC.

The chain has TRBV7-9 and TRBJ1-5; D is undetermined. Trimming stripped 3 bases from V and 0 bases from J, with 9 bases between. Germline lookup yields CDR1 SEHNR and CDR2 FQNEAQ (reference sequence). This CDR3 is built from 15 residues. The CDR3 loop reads CASSFGDSSNQPQHF. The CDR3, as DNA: TGTGCCAGCAGCTTTGGGGATAGTAGCAATCAGCCCCAGCATTTT.

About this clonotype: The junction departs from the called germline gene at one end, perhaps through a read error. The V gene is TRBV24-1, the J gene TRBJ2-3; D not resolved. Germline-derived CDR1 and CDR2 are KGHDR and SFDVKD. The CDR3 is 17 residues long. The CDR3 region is CATSDHKGLPDTDTRYF. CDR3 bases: TGTGCCACCAGTGATCACAAGGGTTTGCCAGACACAGATACGCGGTATTTT.

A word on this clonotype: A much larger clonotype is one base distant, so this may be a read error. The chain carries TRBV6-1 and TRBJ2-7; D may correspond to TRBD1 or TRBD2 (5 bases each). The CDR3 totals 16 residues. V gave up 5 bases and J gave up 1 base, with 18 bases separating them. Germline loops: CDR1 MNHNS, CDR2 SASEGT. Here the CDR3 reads CASSPKAGSHSYEQYF. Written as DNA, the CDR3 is TGTGCCAGCAGTCCCAAGGCAGGGAGCCATTCCTACGAGCAGTACTTC.

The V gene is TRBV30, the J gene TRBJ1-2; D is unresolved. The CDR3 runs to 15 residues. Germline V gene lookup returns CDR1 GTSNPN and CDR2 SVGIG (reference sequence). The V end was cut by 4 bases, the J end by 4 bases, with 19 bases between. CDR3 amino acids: CAWINTKGSSYGYTF. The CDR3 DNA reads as TGTGCCTGGATCAATACGAAGGGTTCTTCCTATGGCTACACCTTC.

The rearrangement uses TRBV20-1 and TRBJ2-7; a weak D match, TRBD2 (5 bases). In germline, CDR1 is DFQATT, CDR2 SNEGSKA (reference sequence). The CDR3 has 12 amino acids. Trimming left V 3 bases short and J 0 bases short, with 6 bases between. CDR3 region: CSASDYSYEQYF. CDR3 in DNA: TGCAGTGCTAGTGACTACTCCTACGAGCAGTACTTC.

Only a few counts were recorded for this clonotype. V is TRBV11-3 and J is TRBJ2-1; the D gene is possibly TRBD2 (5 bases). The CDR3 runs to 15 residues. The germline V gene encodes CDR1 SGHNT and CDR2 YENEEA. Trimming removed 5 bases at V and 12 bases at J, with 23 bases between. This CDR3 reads CASSPRTGSSLGQFF. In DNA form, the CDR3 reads TGTGCCAGCAGCCCAAGGACGGGATCGTCCCTCGGGCAGTTCTTC.